This is a list of T cell receptor beta chains from one sample in a study of cytotoxic CD8 clonotypes in ibrutinib-treated CLL. Clones were read by immunoSEQ multiplex PCR, and TCRdb kept only the in-frame ones, dropping some. The sample carries some 350,000 clones, under 70% recorded once. Material: PBMCs, obtained after 36 months of ibrutinib treatment. Receptors were obtained from a human donor with chronic lymphocytic leukemia. CDR3s include the opening cysteine and the closing phenylalanine or tryptophan. A D gene is named only where the DNA matches it firmly. Some rows have no size entry. The others give once, few or many, or a class for an expanded clone.

CDR3: CASSQDGSREAFF
DNA: TGTGCCAGCAGCCAAGATGGGAGCCGTGAAGCTTTCTTT
D: -
J: TRBJ1-1
V: TRBV4-2
size: few

CDR3: CASSVGRWDYGYTF
DNA: TGTGCCAGCAGTGTGGGGAGGTGGGATTATGGCTACACCTTC
D: -
J: TRBJ1-2
V: TRBV6-1
size: -

CDR3: CASSLGSGVAEQFF
DNA: TGTGCCAGCAGCTTGGGTAGCGGGGTCGCTGAGCAGTTCTTC
D: TRBD2
J: TRBJ2-1
V: TRBV5-4
size: -

CDR3: CASKRGWGHYEQYF
DNA: TGTGCCAGCAAGAGGGGCTGGGGGCACTACGAGCAGTACTTC
D: -
J: TRBJ2-7
V: TRBV28
size: -

CDR3: CASSWDRANYGYTF
DNA: TGCGCCAGCTCCTGGGACAGAGCTAACTATGGCTACACCTTC
D: TRBD1
J: TRBJ1-2
V: TRBV5-1
size: -

CDR3: CASSEAASGDYEQYF
DNA: TGTGCCAGCAGTGAAGCGGCTAGCGGGGACTACGAGCAGTACTTC
D: TRBD2
J: TRBJ2-7
V: TRBV6-1
size: few

CDR3: CASSPPKRSGNPGNTIYF
DNA: TGTGCCAGCAGCCCCCCCAAGCGGTCAGGGAACCCTGGAAACACCATATATTTT
D: -
J: TRBJ1-3
V: TRBV21-1
size: -

CDR3: CASTSWWGALAGQYF
DNA: TGCGCCAGCACCTCCTGGTGGGGGGCCCTGGCCGGTCAGTATTTT
D: -
J: TRBJ2-3
V: TRBV4-1
size: -

CDR3: CASSYAAGGGYTF
DNA: TGTGCCAGCAGTTACGCCGCAGGTGGCGGCTACACCTTC
D: -
J: TRBJ1-2
V: TRBV6-5
size: -

CDR3: CASSPRGTGSTGELFF
DNA: TGTGCCAGCAGCCCTAGAGGGACGGGGAGCACCGGGGAGCTGTTTTTT
D: -
J: TRBJ2-2
V: TRBV7-3
size: -